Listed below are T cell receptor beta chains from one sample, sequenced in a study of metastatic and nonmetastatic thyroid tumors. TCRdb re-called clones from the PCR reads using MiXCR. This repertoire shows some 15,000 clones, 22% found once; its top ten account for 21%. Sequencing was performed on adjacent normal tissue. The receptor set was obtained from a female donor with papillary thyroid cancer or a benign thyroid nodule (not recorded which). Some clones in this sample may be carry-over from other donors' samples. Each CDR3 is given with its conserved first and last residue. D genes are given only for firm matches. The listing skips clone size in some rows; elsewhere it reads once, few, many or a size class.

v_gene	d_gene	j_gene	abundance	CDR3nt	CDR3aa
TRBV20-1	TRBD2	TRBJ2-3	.	TGCAGTGCCGAGTCCCGCCTAGCGGGGGGCACAGATACGCAGTATTTT	CSAESRLAGGTDTQYF
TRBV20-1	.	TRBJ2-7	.	TGCAGTGCTGAGTCTAGCGAACTTACCTACGAGCAGTACTTC	CSAESSELTYEQYF
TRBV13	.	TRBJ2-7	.	TGTGCCAGCAGCCCCTCTACGTTGCCAGGGGAGGAGCTAGGCTACGAGCAGTACTTC	CASSPSTLPGEELGYEQYF
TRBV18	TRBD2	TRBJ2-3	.	TGTGCCAGCTCACCACAAGGACTAGCAGGAGATACGCAGTATTTT	CASSPQGLAGDTQYF
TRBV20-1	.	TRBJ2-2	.	TGCAGTGCCCCGATGGGGGGCAGGGCCGGGGAGCTGTTTTTT	CSAPMGGRAGELFF
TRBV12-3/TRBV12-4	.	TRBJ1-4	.	TGTGCCAGCAGTTTAAACCTTGGGATGGTTAATGAAAAACTGTTTTTT	CASSLNLGMVNEKLFF
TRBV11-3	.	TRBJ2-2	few	TGTGCCAGCAGCTTAGTGGTTGCCGGGGAGCTGTTTTTT	CASSLVVAGELFF
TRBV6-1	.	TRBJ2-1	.	TGTGCCAGCAGGCGGGGATCAGACAATGAGCAGTTCTTC	CASRRGSDNEQFF
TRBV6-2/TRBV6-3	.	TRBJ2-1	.	TGTGCCAGCAGTTACGCTCTAGGGGTCAATGAGCAGTTCTTC	CASSYALGVNEQFF
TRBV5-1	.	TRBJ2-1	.	TGCGCCAGCAGCTGGGAGGTTGGTGGTGAGCAGTTCTTC	CASSWEVGGEQFF
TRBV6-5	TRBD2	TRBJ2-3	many	TGTGCCAGCAGTTACAACGCCAGAGGACTAGCGGGACAGTATTTT	CASSYNARGLAGQYF
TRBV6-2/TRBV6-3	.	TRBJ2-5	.	.	CASSSSRDKGETQYF
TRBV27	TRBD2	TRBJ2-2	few	TGTGCCAGCAGTCGGACTAGCGGGGGAGTAACAACCGGGGAGCTGTTTTTT	CASSRTSGGVTTGELFF
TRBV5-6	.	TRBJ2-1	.	TGTGCCAGCAGCTTGTTTTTCGGGGCTAGGGGGGTCTACAATGAGCAGTTCTTC	CASSLFFGARGVYNEQFF
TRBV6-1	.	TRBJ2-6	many	TGTGCCAGCAGTCGAGTATCTGGGGCCAACGTCCTGACTTTC	CASSRVSGANVLTF
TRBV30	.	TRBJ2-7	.	TGTGCCTGGAGGTCGGGACACTTGTACGAGCAGTACTTC	CAWRSGHLYEQYF
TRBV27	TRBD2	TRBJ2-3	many	TGTGCCAGCTCGCTAGCGGGAGGGATCACAGATACGCAGTATTTT	CASSLAGGITDTQYF
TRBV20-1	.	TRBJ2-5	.	TGCAGTGCGAAGGGGGCGACCGGGGGAGGTGGGACCCAGTACTTC	CSAKGATGGGGTQYF
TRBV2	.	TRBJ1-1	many	TGTGCCAGCACAGCGGCAGGGTGGAGCACTGAAGCTTTCTTT	CASTAAGWSTEAFF
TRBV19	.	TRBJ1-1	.	TGTGCCAGTAGTATGGTGAGTCGGTGGGACACTGAAGCTTTCTTT	CASSMVSRWDTEAFF
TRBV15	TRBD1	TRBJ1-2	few	TGTGCCACCAGCACGACAGGGGGAGATGGCTACACCTTC	CATSTTGGDGYTF
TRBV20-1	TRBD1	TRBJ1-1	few	TGCAGTGCAGCAACAGGGGGAGAGACTGAAGCTTTCTTT	CSAATGGETEAFF
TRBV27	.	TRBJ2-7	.	TGTGCCAGCAGTTTAGGGTTTGGCTACGAGCAGTACTTC	CASSLGFGYEQYF
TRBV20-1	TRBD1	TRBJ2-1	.	TGCAGTGCTAGGCCGGGACAGGGGCGCCTAAATGAGCAGTTCTTC	CSARPGQGRLNEQFF
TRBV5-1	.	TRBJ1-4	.	TGCGCCAGCAGCTTGGGGGGTGAAAAACTGTTTTTT	CASSLGGEKLFF
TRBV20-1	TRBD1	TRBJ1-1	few	TGCAGTGCTAGAGATGGGACAGGGGACACTGAAGCTTTCTTT	CSARDGTGDTEAFF
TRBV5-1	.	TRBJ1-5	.	TGCGCCAGCAGCTTGGGTCCGTACAATCAGCCCCAGCATTTT	CASSLGPYNQPQHF
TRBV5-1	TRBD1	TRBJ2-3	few	TGCGCCAGCAGCTTGCAGGGGGTGGTGGGTGAAGATACGCAGTATTTT	CASSLQGVVGEDTQYF
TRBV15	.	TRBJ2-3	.	TGTGCCACCACCCCGGGACGGGCATATAGCACAGATACGCAGTATTTT	CATTPGRAYSTDTQYF
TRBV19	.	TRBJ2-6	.	TGTGCCAGTAGTATTACAGGCTCTGGGGCCAACGTCCTGACTTTC	CASSITGSGANVLTF
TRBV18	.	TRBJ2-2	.	TGTGCCAGCTCACTCACAGGGACCGGGGAGCTGTTTTTT	CASSLTGTGELFF
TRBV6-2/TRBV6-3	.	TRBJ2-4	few	TGTGCCAGCAGTTATCCTGGGGGCGCGGACATTCAGTACTTC	CASSYPGGADIQYF
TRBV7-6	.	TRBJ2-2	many	TGTGCCAGCAGCTTACTCGGGGAGCTGTTTTTT	CASSLLGELFF
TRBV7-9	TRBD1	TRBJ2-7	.	TGTGCCAGCAGCTTAGTCACAGGGGGCCAGTACGAGCAGTACTTC	CASSLVTGGQYEQYF
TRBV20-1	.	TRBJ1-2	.	TGCAGTGCTGAACAAAGAGGTTTGTCAGCTAACTATGGCTACACCTTC	CSAEQRGLSANYGYTF
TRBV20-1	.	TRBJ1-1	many	TGCAGTGCTAGTGGGCGGAGAGCAAACACTGAAGCTTTCTTT	CSASGRRANTEAFF
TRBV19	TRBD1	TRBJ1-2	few	TGTGCCAGTAAAATTTCCGGGACAGGGATCTATGGCTACACCTTC	CASKISGTGIYGYTF
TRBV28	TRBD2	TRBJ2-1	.	TGTGCCAGCAGTTTGACTAGCGGGAGTACCCGCTACAATGAGCAGTTCTTC	CASSLTSGSTRYNEQFF
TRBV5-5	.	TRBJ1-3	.	TGTGCCAGCAGCTTGGTAGTGGGGTTGGGCTCTGGAAACACCATATATTTT	CASSLVVGLGSGNTIYF
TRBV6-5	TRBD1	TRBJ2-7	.	TGTGCCAGCAGTTATCAGGGGGCCTACGAGCAGTACTTC	CASSYQGAYEQYF
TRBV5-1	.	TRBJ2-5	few	TGCGCCAGCAGCTTGGGCGTGGGGGGTCTGAGAGAGACCCAGTACTTC	CASSLGVGGLRETQYF
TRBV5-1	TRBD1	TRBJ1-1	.	TGCGCCAGCAGCGACCCTGACAGGGGGCCCTTCAACACTGAAGCTTTCTTT	CASSDPDRGPFNTEAFF
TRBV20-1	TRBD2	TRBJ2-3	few	TGCAGTGCTTCCAGCGGGATAGGCCGAAGGAAGTATTTT	CSASSGIGRRKYF
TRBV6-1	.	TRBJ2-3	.	TGTGCCAGCAGGGGCCGGGACCGGAGCACAGATACGCAGTATTTT	CASRGRDRSTDTQYF
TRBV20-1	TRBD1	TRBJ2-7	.	TGCAGTGCTACGAAATCCGGGACAGTATCCTACGAGCAGTACTTC	CSATKSGTVSYEQYF
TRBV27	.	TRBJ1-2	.	TGTGCCAGCAGTTTATTCCGGGTGCACACCTTC	CASSLFRVHTF
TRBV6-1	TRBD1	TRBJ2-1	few	TGTGCCAGTTCCCCCCGGACAGGGTATGAGGTCCTAATAAGGGAGCAGTTCTTC	CASSPRTGYEVLIREQFF
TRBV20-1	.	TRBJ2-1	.	TGCAGTGCTAGAGATAGCGGGACAGTATACAATGAGCAGTTCTTC	CSARDSGTVYNEQFF
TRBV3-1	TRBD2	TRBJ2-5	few	TGTGCCAGCAGCCGGACTAGTTGGGAGACCCAGTACTTC	CASSRTSWETQYF
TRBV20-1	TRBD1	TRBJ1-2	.	TGCAGTGCTAGCGTTTTCGGACAGGAGACATTTGGCTATGGCTACACCTTC	CSASVFGQETFGYGYTF
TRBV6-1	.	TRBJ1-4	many	TGTGCCAGCAGGTCGGACAGCGGTAGTAAAAAACTGTTTTTT	CASRSDSGSKKLFF
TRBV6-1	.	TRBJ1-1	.	TGTGCCAGCAGTGAAAATCCGACAGGCGTCACTGAAGCTTTCTTT	CASSENPTGVTEAFF
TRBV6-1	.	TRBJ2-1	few	TGTGCCAGCAGTGAAGAGATTAGATGGGAGCAGTTCTTC	CASSEEIRWEQFF